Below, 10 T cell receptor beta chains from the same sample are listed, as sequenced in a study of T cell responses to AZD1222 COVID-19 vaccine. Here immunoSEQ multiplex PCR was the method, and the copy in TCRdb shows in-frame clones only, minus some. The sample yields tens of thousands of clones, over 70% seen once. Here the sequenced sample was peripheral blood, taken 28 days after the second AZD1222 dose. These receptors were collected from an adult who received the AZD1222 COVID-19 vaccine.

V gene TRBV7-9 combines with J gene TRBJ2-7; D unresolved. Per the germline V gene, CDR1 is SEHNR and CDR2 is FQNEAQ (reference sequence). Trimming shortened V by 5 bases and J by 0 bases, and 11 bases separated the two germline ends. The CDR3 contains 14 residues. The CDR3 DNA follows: TGTGCCAGCAGCCAAGGGCCGAGCTCCTACGAGCAGTACTTC. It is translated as CASSQGPSSYEQYF.

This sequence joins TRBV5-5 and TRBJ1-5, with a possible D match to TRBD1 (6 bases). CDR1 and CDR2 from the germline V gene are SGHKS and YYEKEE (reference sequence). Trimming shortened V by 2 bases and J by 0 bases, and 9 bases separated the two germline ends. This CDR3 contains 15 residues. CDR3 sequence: CASSFNRVSNQPQHF. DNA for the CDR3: TGTGCCAGCAGCTTTAACAGGGTTAGCAATCAGCCCCAGCATTTT.

This CDR3 reads CAWSATGGNQPQHF. The DNA for the CDR3 is TGTGCCTGGAGTGCGACAGGTGGGAATCAGCCCCAGCATTTT. The chain couples TRBV30 to TRBJ1-5; maybe TRBD1 (6 bases). The V gene's germline CDR1 is GTSNPN and CDR2 SVGIG (reference sequence). The CDR3 covers 14 residues. V was trimmed by 1 base and J by 4 bases, leaving 11 bases between them.

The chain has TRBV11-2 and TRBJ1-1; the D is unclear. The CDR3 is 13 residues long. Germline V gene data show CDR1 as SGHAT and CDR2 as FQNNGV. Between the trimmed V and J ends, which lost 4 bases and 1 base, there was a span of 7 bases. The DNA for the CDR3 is TGTGCCAGCAGCTCGGTGGGGAACACTGAAGCTTTCTTT. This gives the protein CASSSVGNTEAFF. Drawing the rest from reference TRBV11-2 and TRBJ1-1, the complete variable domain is EAGVAQSPRYKIIEKRQSVAFWCNPISGHATLYWYQQILGQGPKLLIQFQNNGVVDDSQLPKDRFSAERLKGVDSTLKIQPAKLEDSAVYLCASSSVGNTEAFFGQGTRLTVV.

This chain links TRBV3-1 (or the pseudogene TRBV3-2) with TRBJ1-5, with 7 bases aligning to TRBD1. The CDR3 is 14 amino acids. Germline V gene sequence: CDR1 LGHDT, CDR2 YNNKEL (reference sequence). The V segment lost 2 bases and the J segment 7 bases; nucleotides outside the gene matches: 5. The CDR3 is CASSQWQDRQPQHF. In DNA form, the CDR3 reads TGTGCCAGCAGCCAATGGCAGGACAGGCAGCCCCAGCATTTT.

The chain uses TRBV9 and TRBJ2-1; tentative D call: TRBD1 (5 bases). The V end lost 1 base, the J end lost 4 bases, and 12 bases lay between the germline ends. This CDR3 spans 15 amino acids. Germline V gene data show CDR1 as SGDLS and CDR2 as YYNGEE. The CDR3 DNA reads TGTGCCAGCAGCGTACTCTGGACACCTTACAATGAGCAGTTCTTC. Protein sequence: CASSVLWTPYNEQFF.

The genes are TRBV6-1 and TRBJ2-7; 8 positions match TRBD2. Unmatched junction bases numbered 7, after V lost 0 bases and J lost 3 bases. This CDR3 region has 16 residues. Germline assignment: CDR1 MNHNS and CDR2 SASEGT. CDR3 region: CASSEAWSSGYYEQYF. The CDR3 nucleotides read TGTGCCAGCAGTGAAGCTTGGTCTAGCGGGTACTACGAGCAGTACTTC.

CDR3: CASSLAGTANQPQHF. The CDR3 DNA sequence: TGTGCCAGCAGCTTGGCCGGGACAGCAAATCAGCCCCAGCATTTT. The chain joins TRBV7-9 to TRBJ1-5; TRBD1 matches at 7 bases. The CDR3 is made up of 15 amino acids. V shed 3 bases and J 4 bases; nucleotides not matched to a gene: 6. CDR1 and CDR2 (germline): SEHNR, FQNEAQ (reference sequence).

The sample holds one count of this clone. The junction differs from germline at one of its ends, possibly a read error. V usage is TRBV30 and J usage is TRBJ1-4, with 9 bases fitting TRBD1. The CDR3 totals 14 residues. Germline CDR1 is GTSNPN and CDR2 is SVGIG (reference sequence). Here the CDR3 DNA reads TGTGCCTGGACCCTACCTTACAGGGGGCGCGAACCTCGTTTT. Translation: CAWTLPYRGREPRF.

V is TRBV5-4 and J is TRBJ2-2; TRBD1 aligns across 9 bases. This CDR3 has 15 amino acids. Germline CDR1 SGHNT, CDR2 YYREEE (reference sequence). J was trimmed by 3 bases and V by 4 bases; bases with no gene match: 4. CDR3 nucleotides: TGTGCCAGCAGCCAGGACAGGGGCGACACCGGGGAGCTGTTTTTT. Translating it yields CASSQDRGDTGELFF. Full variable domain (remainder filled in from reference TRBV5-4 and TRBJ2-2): ETGVTQSPTHLIKTRGQQVTLRCSSQSGHNTVSWYQQALGQGPQFIFQYYREEENGRGNFPPRFSGLQFPNYSSELNVNALELDDSALYLCASSQDRGDTGELFFGEGSRLTVL.